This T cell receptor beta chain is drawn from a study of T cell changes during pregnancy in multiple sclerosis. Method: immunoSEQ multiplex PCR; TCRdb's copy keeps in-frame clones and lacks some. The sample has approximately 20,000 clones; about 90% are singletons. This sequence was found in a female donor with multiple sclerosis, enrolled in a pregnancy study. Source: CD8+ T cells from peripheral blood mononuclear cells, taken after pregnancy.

The CDR3 sequence: CASSDRSGRFEQFF. The CDR3 nucleotides are TGTGCCAGCAGCGACCGTAGCGGGAGGTTTGAGCAGTTCTTC. The chain joins TRBV7-8 to TRBJ2-1, with 10 bases matching TRBD2. Germline CDR1 is SGHVS and CDR2 is FQNEAQ. V lost 5 bases and J lost 9; bases outside the gene matches: 7. The CDR3 loop spans 14 amino acids.